This T cell receptor (beta chain) was identified in a study of shared clonotypes between healthy human individuals. General observations from the study: Rarefaction curves obtained for sorted subsets showed sequencing incomplete despite large depth.

On this clone itself: Its specificity is unknown.

The input for sorted-subset replicate PCRs was around 0.2 ug DNA, tens of thousands of T cell genomes. Sequencing used immunoSEQ multiplex PCR; TCRdb keeps in-frame clones, though not all of them. The sample consists of some 2,100,000 clones, just over 90% of them appearing once. Germline V gene data show CDR1 as LNHDA and CDR2 as SQIVND (reference sequence). The CDR3 runs 15 residues. V was trimmed by 6 bases and J by 2 bases, leaving 17 bases between them. Only CD45RO-negative cells positively selected for CCR7 counted as naive CD8 cells, so terminally differentiated effector memory CD45RA+ cells were excluded.

The chain joins TRBV19 to TRBJ2-7, with no clear D. Sample: naive CD8+ T cells from PBMCs. The sequence was collected from a man between 18 and 35 years old in good health. Some clones in this sample may be carry-over from other donors' samples. CDR3 amino acids: CASSPPGRAPYEQYF. CDR3 in DNA: TGTGCCAGTAGCCCCCCGGGTAGGGCACCCTACGAGCAGTACTTC.